The 26 T cell receptor beta chains presented below share a single source sample, sequenced in a study of regulatory T cells in long-lasting Graves disease. In building TCR beta libraries, iRepertoire HTBI primers were used together with Arm-PCR of CDR3 regions. TCRdb reprocessed the multiplex PCR reads via MiXCR and lists one record per CDR3 protein. The sample has approximately 400,000 distinct CDR3 sequences, about 15% seen once; the top ten hold roughly 17%. Time point given: newly diagnosed GD, antithyroid drugs for less than 3 months. With RNA extracted from PBMCs as input, the TCR library was made. This sample was shared with a second study, whose subject was T cells in Graves' hyperthyroidism and ophthalmopathy.

This specimen was peripheral blood mononuclear cells (PBMCs), taken at new diagnosis, from a patient treated with antithyroid drugs. These receptors were collected from a woman in her thirties with Graves disease.

This clonotype came up many times. V gene TRBV7-2 combines with J gene TRBJ2-7; TRBD1 might be the D (5 bases). V was pared by 5 bases and J by 5 bases, with 10 bases between. This CDR3 is 12 amino acids long. CDR1 SGHTA and CDR2 FQGNSA come from the germline V gene. This CDR3 reads CASSADINEQYF. In nucleotides, the CDR3 is TGTGCCAGCAGCGCGGACATTAACGAGCAGTACTTC.

This clonotype has ten or more counts. V usage is TRBV11-3 and J usage is TRBJ2-7; D call uncertain. The germline gives CDR1 SGHNT, CDR2 YENEEA. Trimming took 0 bases from V and 1 from J, leaving 10 bases between them. The CDR3 totals 15 residues. The CDR3 is CASSLDRAGSYEQYF. Written as DNA, the CDR3 is TGTGCCAGCAGCTTAGATAGGGCCGGTTCCTACGAGCAGTACTTC.

This clonotype was detected ten times or more. V is TRBV18 and J is TRBJ2-3; 8 bases agree with TRBD2. J lost 1 base, V lost 6 bases, and 18 bases had no gene match. Germline-derived CDR1 and CDR2 are KGHSH and LQKENI. This CDR3 contains 19 residues. This CDR3 reads CASSDACNEREPRTDTQYF. As DNA, the CDR3 is TGTGCCAGCTCCGATGCTTGTAACGAGCGGGAGCCCCGCACAGATACGCAGTATTTT.

This clonotype has more than one count but fewer than ten. The chain is built from TRBV7-2 and TRBJ1-4; the D is unclear. The CDR3 extends over 13 amino acids. Germline loops: CDR1 SGHTA, CDR2 FQGNSA. V gave up 0 bases and J gave up 7 bases, with 6 bases separating them. The DNA for the CDR3 is TGTGCCAGCAGCTTAGCTCAATCTGAAAAACTGTTTTTT. Translation: CASSLAQSEKLFF.

Turning to this clonotype: It may be a read error: a sequence one base away is much more abundant. This sequence joins TRBV18 and TRBJ1-5, with D possibly matching TRBD1 (5 bases). Germline CDR1 is KGHSH and CDR2 is LQKENI. V gave up 0 bases and J gave up 4 bases, with 10 bases separating them. This CDR3 contains 15 residues. CDR3 protein: CASSPPAGLNQPQHF. CDR3 nucleotides: TGTGCCAGCTCACCACCCGCGGGACTGAATCAGCCCCAGCATTTT.

This chain joins TRBV12-3 or TRBV12-4 and TRBJ2-2; 9 positions agree with TRBD2. The CDR3 sequence is 16 residues long. J was trimmed by 2 bases and V by 3 bases; bases with no gene match: 4. In nucleotides, the CDR3 is TGTGCCAGCAGTTTTTTAGCGGGAGTAAACACCGGGGAGCTGTTTTTT. This translates into CASSFLAGVNTGELFF.

This clonotype was detected only a few times. The chain uses TRBV30 and TRBJ1-6, with D possibly TRBD1 on 6 matching bases. Germline CDR1 and CDR2: GTSNPN and SVGIG (reference sequence). V lost 3 bases and J lost 7, with 10 bases in between. The CDR3 sequence is 13 residues long. CDR3 sequence reads: CAWRTTGNSPLHF. For the CDR3, the DNA is TGTGCCTGGAGGACGACAGGAAATTCACCCCTCCACTTT.

This clonotype has at least ten counts. V and J are TRBV2 and TRBJ1-1, with 7 bases fitting TRBD1. V shed 6 bases and J 6 bases; nucleotides not matched to a gene: 7. The CDR3 has 13 residues. Germline V gene sequence: CDR1 SNHLY, CDR2 FYNNEI. In DNA form, the CDR3 reads TGTGCCAGCAGAGCAGGGACAGCCTCTGAAGCTTTCTTT. Encoded protein: CASRAGTASEAFF.

At least ten counts were recorded for this clonotype. This chain connects TRBV25-1 to TRBJ2-3, with 11 bases identical to TRBD2. The germline V gene encodes CDR1 MGHDK and CDR2 SYGVNS. V shed 4 bases and J 2 bases; nucleotides not matched to a gene: 5. CDR3 size: 16 residues. The CDR3 bases are TGTGCCAGCAGTGGCGGACTAGCGGGCACCACAGATACGCAGTATTTT. It specifies CASSGGLAGTTDTQYF.

This clonotype was seen many times. The chain recombines TRBV2 with TRBJ1-1; D is possibly TRBD1 (6 bases). The CDR3 totals 13 residues. The germline V gene encodes CDR1 SNHLY and CDR2 FYNNEI. The V and J ends lost 6 bases and 1 base respectively, with 9 bases between them. CDR3 bases: TGTGCCAGCAGGGTACAGGGGAACACTGAAGCTTTCTTT. It codes for CASRVQGNTEAFF.

This clonotype was found many times. The chain has TRBV5-1 and TRBJ2-7; D tentatively reads TRBD1 or TRBD2 (5 bases each). Deletions cut 0 bases from V and 4 bases from J, with 11 bases between. The CDR3 is 14 residues long. From germline, CDR1 is SGHRS and CDR2 YFSETQ. CDR3 nucleotide sequence: TGCGCCAGCAGCTTGGGGGACGGGAAATACGAGCAGTACTTC. Encoded protein: CASSLGDGKYEQYF.

The sample holds many counts of this clonotype. An end of the junction does not agree with germline; a read error may underlie this. V usage is TRBV28 and J usage is TRBJ2-1; 10 bases line up with TRBD2. This CDR3 has 11 amino acids. Germline V lookup: CDR1 MDHEN, CDR2 SYDVKM. The CDR3 nucleotides read TGTGCCAGCAGGGGGGGCGGACTAGCGGTCTTC. Amino acids: CASRGGGLAVF.

This clonotype was counted at least ten times. DNA of the CDR3: TGTGCCAGCAGCTCGACAGGGCCTCAAGAGACCCAGTACTTC. Its protein product is CASSSTGPQETQYF. The gene calls are TRBV13 and TRBJ2-5; 7 bases align to TRBD1. V lost 4 bases, J lost 2 bases, and 4 bases stayed unmatched. Germline V gene data show CDR1 as PRHDT and CDR2 as FYEKMQ (reference sequence). This CDR3 is 14 amino acids long.

To note about this clonotype: A read error is possible here, since a much larger clone lies one base away. This chain connects TRBV20-1 to TRBJ2-7; 7 bases align to TRBD1. Germline-derived CDR1 and CDR2 are DFQATT and SNEGSKA (reference sequence). The CDR3 spans 15 residues. The CDR3 nucleotides are TGCAGTACTAGAGTTTGGACAGGCCCATCCTACGAGCAGTACTTC. Its protein is CSTRVWTGPSYEQYF.

The J gene is TRBJ1-2, the V gene TRBV5-5; D not resolved. The CDR3 runs 13 residues. CDR1 is SGHKS, CDR2 YYEKEE, per germline (reference sequence). Between the trimmed V and J ends, which lost 4 bases and 0 bases, there was a span of 7 bases. The CDR3 loop is CASSGPTNYGYTF. As DNA, the CDR3 is TGTGCCAGCAGCGGGCCAACTAACTATGGCTACACCTTC.

This clonotype has a count of ten or more. V is TRBV6-1 and J is TRBJ1-1, with a possible D match to TRBD1 (6 bases). The CDR3 sequence is 13 residues long. Germline V lookup: CDR1 MNHNS, CDR2 SASEGT. Trimming took off 6 bases at V and 4 bases at J, with 12 bases between the two ends. For the CDR3, the DNA is TGTGCCAGCAGGACCACAGGGATCACTGAAGCTTTCTTT. Amino acid sequence: CASRTTGITEAFF.

The rearrangement joins TRBV19 to TRBJ1-1; 7 bases align to TRBD1. Germline CDR1 and CDR2: LNHDA and SQIVND (reference sequence). V was clipped by 5 bases and J by 4 bases; unmatched bases: 4. The CDR3 has 13 amino acids. CDR3 protein: CASSSWTGTEAFF. CDR3 nucleotides: TGTGCCAGTAGTTCTTGGACAGGCACTGAAGCTTTCTTT.

This chain connects TRBV5-1 to TRBJ2-5; maybe TRBD1 (6 bases). The CDR3 covers 15 residues. Trimming took off 3 bases at V and 1 base at J, with 13 bases between the two ends. Germline V gives CDR1 SGHRS, CDR2 YFSETQ. In DNA form, the CDR3 reads TGCGCCAGCAGCTCCCGAGGGGGTCCCCAAGAGACCCAGTACTTC. Translating gives CASSSRGGPQETQYF.

This clonotype was observed at least ten times. The chain links TRBV6-2 or TRBV6-3 to TRBJ2-7; D could derive from TRBD1 or TRBD2 (5 bases each). The CDR3 runs 16 residues. Germline V gives CDR1 MNHEY, CDR2 SVGEGT. The V and J ends lost 3 bases and 5 bases respectively, with 20 bases between them. The DNA for the CDR3 is TGTGCCAGCAGTTATTGTCTCCGGGGACCTCCTAACGAGCAGTACTTC. Encoded protein: CASSYCLRGPPNEQYF.

At least ten counts were recorded for this clonotype. This chain links TRBV7-8 with TRBJ2-3, with D uncertain. Germline V CDR1 and CDR2: SGHVS, FQNEAQ. The CDR3 is made up of 14 amino acids. Trimming left V 3 bases short and J 0 bases short, with 7 bases between. The CDR3 DNA follows: TGTGCCAGCAGCTTTCGTAGTAGCACAGATACGCAGTATTTT. Its translation is CASSFRSSTDTQYF.

This clonotype was observed a handful of times. The V and J genes are TRBV19 and TRBJ2-1, with 10 bases identical to TRBD2. Germline V gene sequence: CDR1 LNHDA, CDR2 SQIVND (reference sequence). V gave up 5 bases and J gave up 9 bases; unmatched junction bases: 7. CDR3 length equals 14 residues. CDR3 amino acids: CASSSAGGPIEQFF. As DNA, the CDR3 is TGTGCCAGTAGTTCAGCGGGAGGGCCCATTGAGCAGTTCTTC.

This clonotype occurred many times. This sequence joins TRBV20-1 and TRBJ2-5, with 7 positions matching TRBD2. Germline V lookup: CDR1 DFQATT, CDR2 SNEGSKA (reference sequence). The V gene end was trimmed by 5 bases and the J gene end by 5 bases; junction bases not matched to a gene: 8. The CDR3 has 13 residues. The CDR3 spells CSADRLAGETQYF. The CDR3 DNA is TGCAGTGCTGACCGACTAGCTGGGGAGACCCAGTACTTC.

This clonotype was counted many times. The gene calls are TRBV2 and TRBJ1-1; a possible D gene is TRBD1 (5 bases). The CDR3 has 17 residues. Germline loops: CDR1 SNHLY, CDR2 FYNNEI. V was cut by 6 bases and J by 1 base, with 21 bases left in between. The CDR3 region has the DNA TGTGCCAGCAGCGCCCGGGTCCAGGGATCGACGAACACTGAAGCTTTCTTT. Protein: CASSARVQGSTNTEAFF.

The table lists this clonotype with many counts. The gene calls are TRBV11-2 and TRBJ1-2; possibly TRBD1 for D (6 bases). Germline V gives CDR1 SGHAT, CDR2 FQNNGV. The CDR3 sequence is 14 residues long. V lost 4 bases, J lost 0 bases, and 9 bases lay in between. The CDR3 region is CASSSRTANYGYTF. For the CDR3, the DNA is TGTGCCAGCAGCTCTAGGACAGCTAACTATGGCTACACCTTC.

This chain uses TRBV7-2 with TRBJ1-6; D is perhaps TRBD1 (5 bases). This CDR3 spans 15 amino acids. The germline CDR1 and CDR2 sequences are SGHTA and FQGNSA. Deletions cut 1 base from V and 7 bases from J, with 11 bases between. The CDR3 DNA reads TGTGCCAGCAGCTTAGAGGCGGGGCCGAATTCACCCCTCCACTTT. Its protein product is CASSLEAGPNSPLHF.

The sample holds many counts of this clonotype. The chain links TRBV28 to TRBJ2-3; D assignment may be TRBD1 or TRBD2 (5 bases each). Trimming pared 5 bases from V and 0 bases from J, leaving 12 bases between. The CDR3 is 15 residues long. Germline CDR1 MDHEN, CDR2 SYDVKM. This chain's CDR3 is CASSPRGASTDTQYF. The CDR3 DNA follows: TGTGCCAGCAGTCCTCGGGGCGCTAGCACAGATACGCAGTATTTT. The full variable domain, rest sourced from reference TRBV28 and TRBJ2-3, is DVKVTQSSRYLVKRTGEKVFLECVQDMDHENMFWYRQDPGLGLRLIYFSYDVKMKEKGDIPEGYSVSREKKERFSLILESASTNQTSMYLCASSPRGASTDTQYFGPGTRLTVL.